The 22 T cell receptor beta chains given below trace back to one sample, sequenced in a study of blood T cell repertoires in COVID-19. Some clones are missing from TCRdb's copy, which holds only in-frame ones; the method was immunoSEQ multiplex PCR. The repertoire has a few hundred thousand clones, more than 75% of them found once; the top ten carry 5% to 7.5%. Sequencing was performed on PBMCs or T cells enriched from blood (not recorded which). The receptors derive from a woman aged 45-60 years who had been exposed to COVID-19.

The rearrangement links TRBV5-5 to TRBJ1-6; D remains ambiguous. Germline V gene sequence: CDR1 SGHKS, CDR2 YYEKEE (reference sequence). Trimming cost V 1 base and J 0 bases, with 5 bases left between them. The CDR3 totals 15 residues. The CDR3 sequence is CASSLLSSYNSPLHF. The CDR3 coding sequence is TGTGCCAGCAGCTTGTTGAGCTCCTATAATTCACCCCTCCACTTT.

In its sample, this clone was seen once. V is TRBV3-1 (or the pseudogene TRBV3-2) and J is TRBJ1-6; D remains ambiguous. The CDR3 consists of 16 residues. Trimming took 5 bases from V and 9 from J, leaving 20 bases between them. Germline-derived CDR1 and CDR2 are LGHDT and YNNKEL (reference sequence). CDR3 nucleotides: TGTGCCAGCAGCTCTACCAGTCCCCTCCTAGGTTCACCCCTCCACTTT. Translation: CASSSTSPLLGSPLHF.

The chain couples TRBV6-5 to TRBJ1-4, with 7 bases aligning to TRBD1. CDR3 length equals 16 residues. CDR1 and CDR2 (germline): MNHEY, SVGAGI. V trimming: 2 bases; J trimming: 5 bases; junction bases outside the gene matches: 8. CDR3 coding DNA: TGTGCCAGCAGTTACGGTACGGGACAGAAAAATGAAAAACTGTTTTTT. Translated: CASSYGTGQKNEKLFF.

The rearrangement uses TRBV4-3 and TRBJ1-1; TRBD1 is a possible D gene (5 bases). The length of the CDR3 is 14 residues. The V gene's germline CDR1 is LGHNA and CDR2 YSLEER. Trimming removed 1 base at V and 6 bases at J, with 12 bases between. CDR3 in DNA: TGCGCCAGCAGCCAAGCCCTTAAGGGGCCTGAAGCTTTCTTT. This codes for CASSQALKGPEAFF.

This clone was picked up a small number of times. At the DNA level, this CDR3 is encoded by other sequences in the same sample as well. The J gene is TRBJ1-2, the V gene TRBV29-1; 8 bases are shared with TRBD1. CDR3 size: 11 residues. Per the germline V gene, CDR1 is SQVTM and CDR2 is ANQGSEA. The DNA of the CDR3 is TGCAGTGTCGGACAGGGATATGGCTACACCTTC. It specifies CSVGQGYGYTF.

The rearrangement links TRBV19 to TRBJ1-2; D ambiguous. Germline V gene sequence: CDR1 LNHDA, CDR2 SQIVND (reference sequence). The CDR3 runs to 15 residues. V was shortened by 5 bases and J by 8 bases, with 21 bases between the two germline ends. The CDR3 reads CASSAGKTPAWGYTF. CDR3 coding DNA: TGTGCCAGTAGTGCCGGGAAGACCCCAGCTTGGGGCTACACCTTC.

The V and J genes are TRBV29-1 and TRBJ1-1; TRBD1 agrees at 7 bases. The CDR3 covers 14 residues. The germline gives CDR1 SQVTM, CDR2 ANQGSEA. Trimming took 2 bases from V and 1 from J; bases not matched to a gene: 4. The CDR3: CSVETGVSNTEAFF. CDR3 nucleotide sequence: TGCAGCGTTGAAACAGGGGTTTCGAACACTGAAGCTTTCTTT.

The chain links TRBV12-3 or TRBV12-4 to TRBJ2-7; D is unresolved. The CDR3 runs to 12 residues. V was pared by 5 bases and J by 6 bases, with 11 bases between. Here the CDR3 reads CASSPRFGEQYF. The CDR3 region has the DNA TGTGCCAGCAGTCCCCGGTTTGGCGAGCAGTACTTC.

The rearrangement joins TRBV5-1 to TRBJ1-4; D call uncertain. Between the trimmed V and J ends, which lost 2 bases and 3 bases, there was a span of 5 bases. CDR1 is SGHRS, CDR2 YFSETQ, per germline. This CDR3 is 13 amino acids long. The CDR3 here is CASSLTANEKLFF. The CDR3 DNA follows: TGCGCCAGCAGCTTAACAGCTAATGAAAAACTGTTTTTT. The entire variable domain, with the rest obtained from reference TRBV5-1 and TRBJ1-4, is as follows: KAGVTQTPRYLIKTRGQQVTLSCSPISGHRSVSWYQQTPGQGLQFLFEYFSETQRNKGNFPGRFSGRQFSNSRSEMNVSTLELGDSALYLCASSLTANEKLFFGSGTQLSVL.

This chain joins TRBV9 and TRBJ1-6; 10 bases are shared with TRBD1. Germline V lookup: CDR1 SGDLS, CDR2 YYNGEE. The CDR3 loop spans 15 amino acids. V was clipped by 3 bases and J by 9 bases; unmatched bases: 6. In DNA form, the CDR3 reads TGTGCCAGCAGCGCCGGGGGGACAGGGGCTTCACCCCTCCACTTT. It is translated as CASSAGGTGASPLHF.

The chain employs TRBV24-1 and TRBJ2-3, with D possibly being TRBD2 (6 bases). Trimming left V 9 bases short and J 2 bases short, with 14 bases between. CDR1 and CDR2 (germline): KGHDR, SFDVKD. CDR3 length: 14 amino acids. CDR3 coding DNA: TGTGCCACCGGATTGGCGGGGCCCACAGATACGCAGTATTTT. Its protein product is CATGLAGPTDTQYF.

J is TRBJ1-2 and V is TRBV9, with 7 bases lining up with TRBD1. The CDR3 is 15 residues long. V shed 3 bases and J 0 bases; nucleotides not matched to a gene: 5. From germline, CDR1 is SGDLS and CDR2 YYNGEE. CDR3 residues: CASSGDRVSNYGYTF. DNA of the CDR3: TGTGCCAGCAGCGGAGACAGGGTTTCTAACTATGGCTACACCTTC.

V gene TRBV28 combines with J gene TRBJ1-1, with D perhaps TRBD1 (5 bases). This CDR3 is 17 amino acids long. Trimming shortened V by 8 bases and J by 6 bases, and 28 bases separated the two germline ends. Germline CDR1 MDHEN, CDR2 SYDVKM. CDR3: CASPPRGIITKGAEAFF. The CDR3, as DNA: TGTGCCAGCCCACCCCGGGGGATTATAACCAAAGGGGCTGAAGCTTTCTTT.

V and J are TRBV7-2 and TRBJ2-7, with TRBD2 as a possible D gene (6 bases). This CDR3 has 16 amino acids. Trimming pared 4 bases from V and 1 base from J, leaving 17 bases between. CDR1 is SGHTA, CDR2 FQGNSA, per germline. The CDR3 loop reads CASSSAGWGVSYEQYF. In DNA form, the CDR3 reads TGTGCCAGCAGCTCGGCCGGGTGGGGGGTTTCCTACGAGCAGTACTTC. Filled out from reference TRBV7-2 and TRBJ2-7, the complete variable domain reads GAGVSQSPSNKVTEKGKDVELRCDPISGHTALYWYRQSLGQGLEFLIYFQGNSAPDKSGLPSDRFSAERTGGSVSTLTIQRTQQEDSAVYLCASSSAGWGVSYEQYFGPGTRLTVT.

This chain joins TRBV19 and TRBJ2-2; D might be TRBD2 (7 bases). V lost 5 bases and J 4 bases, leaving 17 bases between the germline ends. The V gene's germline CDR1 is LNHDA and CDR2 SQIVND (reference sequence). There are 16 residues in the CDR3. CDR3 protein: CASSSPRGAGTGELFF. CDR3 DNA sequence: TGTGCCAGTAGTTCGCCACGGGGGGCTGGCACCGGGGAGCTGTTTTTT.

V and J are TRBV29-1 and TRBJ1-2; possible D gene TRBD1, 5 bases. V gave up 0 bases and J gave up 7 bases, with 12 bases separating them. CDR1 is SQVTM, CDR2 ANQGSEA, per germline. This CDR3 contains 13 residues. CDR3 protein: CSVEDRRVGGYTF. The CDR3 DNA sequence: TGCAGCGTTGAAGACCGCAGGGTGGGTGGCTACACCTTC.

This clone came up a few times. This chain joins TRBV3-1 (or the pseudogene TRBV3-2) and TRBJ1-4; 8 bases match TRBD1. This CDR3 spans 14 amino acids. Unmatched junction bases numbered 7, after V lost 8 bases and J lost 5 bases. The germline V gene encodes CDR1 LGHDT and CDR2 YNNKEL (reference sequence). The CDR3 protein is CASSEDRENEKLFF. DNA for the CDR3: TGTGCCAGCTCTGAGGACAGGGAGAATGAAAAACTGTTTTTT.

This chain uses TRBV18 with TRBJ1-1, with D maybe TRBD1 (6 bases). The CDR3 is 16 amino acids. Germline lookup yields CDR1 KGHSH and CDR2 LQKENI. V was clipped by 4 bases and J by 4 bases, with 19 bases between them. Here the CDR3 reads CASSLSEQGESTEAFF. In nucleotides, the CDR3 is TGTGCCAGCTCACTATCCGAACAGGGAGAGAGCACTGAAGCTTTCTTT. The full variable domain, rest sourced from reference TRBV18 and TRBJ1-1, is NAGVMQNPRHLVRRRGQEARLRCSPMKGHSHVYWYRQLPEEGLKFMVYLQKENIIDESGMPKERFSAEFPKEGPSILRIQQVVRGDSAAYFCASSLSEQGESTEAFFGQGTRLTVV.

The CDR3 protein is CASSLARRQETQYF. DNA for the CDR3: TGTGCCAGCAGCTTGGCCCGTCGCCAAGAGACCCAGTACTTC. The rearrangement uses TRBV5-5 and TRBJ2-5; no clear D gene. The V end lost 0 bases, the J end lost 1 base, and 7 bases lay between the germline ends. The germline V gene has CDR1 SGHKS and CDR2 YYEKEE (reference sequence). The CDR3 length is 14 residues.

In this sample, this clone turned up a few times. This chain joins TRBV7-2 and TRBJ1-4, with TRBD1 matching 9 bases. J was trimmed by 5 bases and V by 1 base; bases with no gene match: 14. The CDR3 sequence is 19 residues long. Looked up from germline, CDR1 is SGHTA and CDR2 is FQGNSA. The CDR3 nucleotides read TGTGCCAGCAGCTTAGTGGCGCTCTTACAACAGGGGGCGAATGAAAAACTGTTTTTT. This sequence encodes CASSLVALLQQGANEKLFF.

This chain's CDR3 is CASSNPSGQGAGNEQFF. CDR3 nucleotides: TGCGCCAGCAGCAACCCGAGCGGACAGGGGGCCGGGAATGAGCAGTTCTTC. This chain connects TRBV5-1 to TRBJ2-1; 11 bases agree with TRBD1. The CDR3 has 17 residues. CDR1 SGHRS and CDR2 YFSETQ come from the germline V gene. The junction had 13 bases not matched to a gene; V was cut back by 4 bases and J by 7 bases.

This clone showed up just once. The chain couples TRBV4-2 to TRBJ2-1, with D tentatively TRBD2 (6 bases). This CDR3 is built from 14 residues. Germline-derived CDR1 and CDR2 are LGHNA and YNFKEQ. Trimming stripped 1 base from V and 4 bases from J, with 8 bases between. CDR3 in amino acids: CASSQGGLYNEQFF. The CDR3 DNA is TGTGCCAGCAGCCAAGGGGGACTTTACAATGAGCAGTTCTTC.